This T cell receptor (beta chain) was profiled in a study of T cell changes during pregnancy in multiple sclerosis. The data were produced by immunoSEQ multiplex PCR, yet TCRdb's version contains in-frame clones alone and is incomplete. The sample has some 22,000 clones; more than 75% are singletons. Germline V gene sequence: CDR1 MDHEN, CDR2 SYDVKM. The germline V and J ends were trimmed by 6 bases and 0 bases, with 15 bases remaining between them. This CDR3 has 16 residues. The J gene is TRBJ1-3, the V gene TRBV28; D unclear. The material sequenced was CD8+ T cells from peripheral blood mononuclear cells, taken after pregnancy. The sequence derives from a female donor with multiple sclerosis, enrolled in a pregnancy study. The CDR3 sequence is CASSPTPELSGNTIYF. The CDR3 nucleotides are TGTGCCAGCAGCCCGACTCCTGAACTCTCTGGAAACACCATATATTTT.